A selection of T cell receptor beta chains follows, all from one sample in a study of breast tumors, draining lymph nodes, adjacent tissues. TCRdb analysed the multiplex PCR reads with MiXCR anew, one entry per CDR3 protein. This repertoire shows about 140,000 distinct CDR3 sequences, approximately 32% found once; its top ten account for around 2.3%. Sequenced material: axillary lymph node tissue. The receptors derive from a female donor with breast cancer. Some clones in this sample may be carry-over from other donors' samples. Both conserved end residues are part of each CDR3. Each record gives: V gene, J gene, D gene, CDR3 length, clone size, CDR3 DNA, CDR3 protein. D genes are given only for firm matches. Clone size is given for some rows only: seen once, a few or many times, or a class if the clone is expanded.

v_call: TRBV20-1; j_call: TRBJ2-3; d_call: .; cdr3_length: 14; clone_size: .; cdr3_nt: TGCAGTGCAGTGGGGGGATTCGTCACAGATACGCAGTATTTT; cdr3_aa: CSAVGGFVTDTQYF
v_call: TRBV11-2; j_call: TRBJ2-5; d_call: .; cdr3_length: 12; clone_size: many; cdr3_nt: TGTGCCACCTCAGGCAAACAAGAGACCCAGTACTTC; cdr3_aa: CATSGKQETQYF
v_call: TRBV7-2; j_call: TRBJ2-3; d_call: TRBD2; cdr3_length: 17; clone_size: once; cdr3_nt: TGTGCCAGCAGACCCGGGACTAGCGCGGGGATCACAGATACGCAGTATTTT; cdr3_aa: CASRPGTSAGITDTQYF
v_call: TRBV20-1; j_call: TRBJ2-3; d_call: .; cdr3_length: 15; clone_size: .; cdr3_nt: TGCGGTGCTTGGGGGGGGCCAGGAAGCACAGATACGCAGTATTTT; cdr3_aa: CGAWGGPGSTDTQYF
v_call: TRBV20-1; j_call: TRBJ2-7; d_call: .; cdr3_length: 15; clone_size: .; cdr3_nt: TGCAGTGCTAACATACAGGGGGGGAACTTCTACGAGCAGTACTTC; cdr3_aa: CSANIQGGNFYEQYF
v_call: TRBV5-1; j_call: TRBJ2-5; d_call: .; cdr3_length: 13; clone_size: many; cdr3_nt: TGCGCCAGCAGCACATACGAGGGCGAGACCCAGTACTTC; cdr3_aa: CASSTYEGETQYF
v_call: TRBV9; j_call: TRBJ2-5; d_call: TRBD2; cdr3_length: 16; clone_size: many; cdr3_nt: TGTGCCAGCAGCGGTTCTAGCGGGGGGGCCTGGGAGACCCAGTACTTC; cdr3_aa: CASSGSSGGAWETQYF
v_call: TRBV20-1; j_call: TRBJ2-5; d_call: .; cdr3_length: 12; clone_size: .; cdr3_nt: TGCAGTCCATGGAGTCCCTGGGAGACCCAGTACTTC; cdr3_aa: CSPWSPWETQYF
v_call: TRBV19; j_call: TRBJ1-5; d_call: .; cdr3_length: 14; clone_size: many; cdr3_nt: TGTGCCAGTAGCCGACAGAATAGCAATCAGCCCCAGCATTTT; cdr3_aa: CASSRQNSNQPQHF
v_call: TRBV6-4; j_call: TRBJ2-2; d_call: .; cdr3_length: 13; clone_size: many; cdr3_nt: TGTGCCAGCAGTGACGGAGGGACCGGGGAGCTGTTTTTT; cdr3_aa: CASSDGGTGELFF
v_call: TRBV6-6; j_call: TRBJ1-6; d_call: .; cdr3_length: 14; clone_size: many; cdr3_nt: TGTGCCAGCAGTGGGACCAGCTATAATTCACCCCTCCACTTT; cdr3_aa: CASSGTSYNSPLHF
v_call: TRBV6-1; j_call: TRBJ2-1; d_call: .; cdr3_length: 17; clone_size: many; cdr3_nt: TGTGCCAGCAGTGCGGTCGGCGGGGGGAACACAGGGGATGAGCAGTTCTTC; cdr3_aa: CASSAVGGGNTGDEQFF
v_call: TRBV28; j_call: TRBJ2-5; d_call: .; cdr3_length: 14; clone_size: many; cdr3_nt: TGTGCCAGCAGTTCCGGGGCCCCTGGGGTGACCCAGTACTTC; cdr3_aa: CASSSGAPGVTQYF
v_call: TRBV20-1; j_call: TRBJ2-6; d_call: .; cdr3_length: 8; clone_size: .; cdr3_nt: TGCAGTGCCTGGGATATGACTTTC; cdr3_aa: CSAWDMTF
v_call: TRBV18; j_call: TRBJ1-2; d_call: TRBD1; cdr3_length: 15; clone_size: many; cdr3_nt: TGTGCCAGCTCACCACGTCAGGACAGGGGAAATGGCTACACCTTC; cdr3_aa: CASSPRQDRGNGYTF
v_call: TRBV7-9; j_call: TRBJ1-4; d_call: .; cdr3_length: 16; clone_size: once; cdr3_nt: TGTGCCAGCAGCTCGCCTCAAACCGGGACCGAGTCCGGACTGTTTTTT; cdr3_aa: CASSSPQTGTESGLFF
v_call: TRBV5-1; j_call: TRBJ1-1; d_call: .; cdr3_length: 15; clone_size: .; cdr3_nt: TGCGCCAGCAGCTTGGATGGAGGAATGAACACTGAAGCTTTCTTT; cdr3_aa: CASSLDGGMNTEAFF
v_call: TRBV7-2; j_call: TRBJ2-1; d_call: TRBD2; cdr3_length: 15; clone_size: many; cdr3_nt: TGTGCCAGCAGCCTTAGCGGGGGATCCTACAATGAGCAGTTCTTC; cdr3_aa: CASSLSGGSYNEQFF
v_call: TRBV10-3; j_call: TRBJ1-5; d_call: .; cdr3_length: 13; clone_size: many; cdr3_nt: TGTGCCATCGGGCGGGAGAATGATCAGCCCCAGCATTTT; cdr3_aa: CAIGRENDQPQHF
v_call: TRBV6-5; j_call: TRBJ2-2; d_call: .; cdr3_length: 16; clone_size: many; cdr3_nt: TGTGCCAGCAGGGGGACTTCAAAGGGGAACACCGGGGAGCTGTTTTTT; cdr3_aa: CASRGTSKGNTGELFF
v_call: TRBV5-1; j_call: TRBJ2-5; d_call: .; cdr3_length: 15; clone_size: many; cdr3_nt: TGCGCCAGCAGCGGAACGGGACGCCGGGAGGAGACCCAGTACTTC; cdr3_aa: CASSGTGRREETQYF
v_call: TRBV20-1; j_call: TRBJ1-3; d_call: .; cdr3_length: 15; clone_size: .; cdr3_nt: TGCAGTGCTAGTCCTAAGGGACTCACTGCAAACACCATATATTTT; cdr3_aa: CSASPKGLTANTIYF
v_call: TRBV20-1; j_call: TRBJ2-3; d_call: TRBD1; cdr3_length: 14; clone_size: .; cdr3_nt: TGCAGTGCCCCGACAGGGGGCAGGACAGATACGCAGTATTTT; cdr3_aa: CSAPTGGRTDTQYF
v_call: TRBV2; j_call: TRBJ1-6; d_call: TRBD1; cdr3_length: 15; clone_size: .; cdr3_nt: TGTGCCAGCAGAGCAACCGGGACAGGGTACTCACCCCTCCACTTT; cdr3_aa: CASRATGTGYSPLHF
v_call: TRBV7-2; j_call: TRBJ2-5; d_call: .; cdr3_length: 15; clone_size: .; cdr3_nt: TGTGCCAGCAGCTGGACCAGGAGTGTTCAACAGACCCAGTACTTC; cdr3_aa: CASSWTRSVQQTQYF
v_call: TRBV20-1; j_call: TRBJ1-1; d_call: .; cdr3_length: 14; clone_size: few; cdr3_nt: TGCAGTGCTAGGGCGGAGGGAGCGAACACTGAAGCTTTCTTT; cdr3_aa: CSARAEGANTEAFF
v_call: TRBV7-2; j_call: TRBJ1-4; d_call: .; cdr3_length: 13; clone_size: .; cdr3_nt: TGTGCCAGCAGCTCGGGACCCGATGAAAAACTGTTTTTT; cdr3_aa: CASSSGPDEKLFF
v_call: TRBV6-6; j_call: TRBJ1-3; d_call: TRBD1; cdr3_length: 14; clone_size: many; cdr3_nt: TGTGCCAGCAGTAGGGGACAGTCTGGAAACACCATATATTTT; cdr3_aa: CASSRGQSGNTIYF
v_call: TRBV6-1; j_call: TRBJ2-7; d_call: TRBD1; cdr3_length: 14; clone_size: many; cdr3_nt: TGTGCCAGCAGTCGGGACAGGGGTCCTCTCGAGCAGTACTTC; cdr3_aa: CASSRDRGPLEQYF
v_call: TRBV7-2; j_call: TRBJ1-2; d_call: TRBD1; cdr3_length: 11; clone_size: many; cdr3_nt: TGTGCCGGCAGCCGACAGGGTGGCTACACCTTC; cdr3_aa: CAGSRQGGYTF
v_call: TRBV5-1; j_call: TRBJ2-7; d_call: TRBD1; cdr3_length: 15; clone_size: many; cdr3_nt: TGCGCCAGCAGCTGGAACACCGGGACAGGGAACGAGCAGTACTTC; cdr3_aa: CASSWNTGTGNEQYF
v_call: TRBV5-1; j_call: TRBJ1-2; d_call: .; cdr3_length: 16; clone_size: many; cdr3_nt: TGCGCCAGCAGCTTCACCCGGTGGCAAGATAACTATGGCTACACCTTC; cdr3_aa: CASSFTRWQDNYGYTF
v_call: TRBV9; j_call: TRBJ1-2; d_call: .; cdr3_length: 14; clone_size: many; cdr3_nt: TGTGCCAGCAGCGTATTAGACAGTAACTATGGCTACACCTTC; cdr3_aa: CASSVLDSNYGYTF
v_call: TRBV7-2; j_call: TRBJ1-6; d_call: .; cdr3_length: 16; clone_size: .; cdr3_nt: TGTGCCAGCAGCCATCCGGAGACACCGCCGAATTCACCCCTCCACTTT; cdr3_aa: CASSHPETPPNSPLHF
v_call: TRBV6-1; j_call: TRBJ2-6; d_call: TRBD1; cdr3_length: 19; clone_size: few; cdr3_nt: TGTGCCAGCAGTCAATCCCTGATGAAGGGGGCAGGTGGGGCCAACGTCCTGACTTTC; cdr3_aa: CASSQSLMKGAGGANVLTF
v_call: TRBV11-2; j_call: TRBJ2-7; d_call: .; cdr3_length: 15; clone_size: many; cdr3_nt: TGTGCCAGCAGTCTCCAAGGCGCTTTGAAGGGGGAGCAGTACTTC; cdr3_aa: CASSLQGALKGEQYF
v_call: TRBV20-1; j_call: TRBJ2-3; d_call: TRBD1; cdr3_length: 19; clone_size: few; cdr3_nt: TGCAGTGCCCCGACCGGGACAGCGAAAACTACCGTATACACAGATACGCAGTATTTT; cdr3_aa: CSAPTGTAKTTVYTDTQYF
v_call: TRBV24-1; j_call: TRBJ2-3; d_call: TRBD1; cdr3_length: 16; clone_size: .; cdr3_nt: TGTGCCACCAGTGTTGCCGGGACAGGGAACACAGATACGCAGTATTTT; cdr3_aa: CATSVAGTGNTDTQYF
v_call: TRBV5-1; j_call: TRBJ2-1; d_call: .; cdr3_length: 13; clone_size: many; cdr3_nt: TGCGCCAGCAGCTGGTCAGCCCACAATGAGCAGTTCTTC; cdr3_aa: CASSWSAHNEQFF
v_call: TRBV19; j_call: TRBJ1-5; d_call: .; cdr3_length: 13; clone_size: .; cdr3_nt: TGTGCCAGCTCCGACAGTGCGGTACAGCCCCAGCATTTT; cdr3_aa: CASSDSAVQPQHF
v_call: TRBV4-3; j_call: TRBJ2-1; d_call: .; cdr3_length: 15; clone_size: many; cdr3_nt: TGCGCCAGCAGCCAAGACCAGGGTTCCTACAATGAGCAGTTCTTC; cdr3_aa: CASSQDQGSYNEQFF
v_call: TRBV5-1; j_call: TRBJ2-3; d_call: .; cdr3_length: 15; clone_size: .; cdr3_nt: TGCGCCAGCAGCTTGGAAGCAAGGAGCACAGATACGCAGTATTTT; cdr3_aa: CASSLEARSTDTQYF
v_call: TRBV5-1; j_call: TRBJ2-6; d_call: .; cdr3_length: 16; clone_size: many; cdr3_nt: TGCGCCAGCAGCCCGTGGATGGGGCTTGGGGCCAACGTCCTGACTTTC; cdr3_aa: CASSPWMGLGANVLTF
v_call: TRBV3-1; j_call: TRBJ1-1; d_call: .; cdr3_length: 13; clone_size: .; cdr3_nt: TGTGCCAGCAGACAGCTAATGAACACTGAAGCTTTCTTT; cdr3_aa: CASRQLMNTEAFF
v_call: TRBV28; j_call: TRBJ1-6; d_call: .; cdr3_length: 12; clone_size: many; cdr3_nt: TGTGCCAGCACGGAGGGGAGTTCACCCCTCCACTTT; cdr3_aa: CASTEGSSPLHF
v_call: TRBV20-1; j_call: TRBJ2-5; d_call: .; cdr3_length: 14; clone_size: many; cdr3_nt: TGCAGTGCTAGAGATGTACAGGGCGAGGAGACCCAGTACTTC; cdr3_aa: CSARDVQGEETQYF
v_call: TRBV20-1; j_call: TRBJ1-1; d_call: TRBD1; cdr3_length: 11; clone_size: .; cdr3_nt: TGCAGTGCGGACAGGGGGCCCAGAGCTTTCTTT; cdr3_aa: CSADRGPRAFF
v_call: TRBV7-2; j_call: TRBJ1-5; d_call: .; cdr3_length: 14; clone_size: many; cdr3_nt: TGTGCCAGCAGCCCTCGGATAGACAATCAGCCCCAGCATTTT; cdr3_aa: CASSPRIDNQPQHF
v_call: TRBV27; j_call: TRBJ1-4; d_call: .; cdr3_length: 14; clone_size: .; cdr3_nt: TGTGCCAGCAGTTCCTGGGGCTCGAATGAAAAACTGTTTTTT; cdr3_aa: CASSSWGSNEKLFF
v_call: TRBV7-2; j_call: TRBJ1-4; d_call: TRBD1; cdr3_length: 18; clone_size: many; cdr3_nt: TGTGCCAGCAGCTTAGGGGCCCAGGTCACAGGGGGCAATGAAAAACTGTTTTTT; cdr3_aa: CASSLGAQVTGGNEKLFF
v_call: TRBV12-3/TRBV12-4; j_call: TRBJ1-6; d_call: .; cdr3_length: 15; clone_size: many; cdr3_nt: TGTGCCAGCAGGAAATCGGACCCGTATAATTCACCCCTCCACTTT; cdr3_aa: CASRKSDPYNSPLHF
v_call: TRBV6-1; j_call: TRBJ1-2; d_call: TRBD1; cdr3_length: 14; clone_size: .; cdr3_nt: TGTGCCAGCAGTGCGGACAGGGGGTCCTATGGCTACACCTTC; cdr3_aa: CASSADRGSYGYTF
v_call: TRBV7-3; j_call: TRBJ2-1; d_call: .; cdr3_length: 17; clone_size: .; cdr3_nt: .; cdr3_aa: CASSFYICSAGPGSQFF
v_call: TRBV6-1; j_call: TRBJ1-5; d_call: .; cdr3_length: 15; clone_size: few; cdr3_nt: TGTGCCAGCAGTCGGGAGGGGAATAGCAATCAGCCCCAGCATTTT; cdr3_aa: CASSREGNSNQPQHF
v_call: TRBV9; j_call: TRBJ1-2; d_call: TRBD1; cdr3_length: 16; clone_size: .; cdr3_nt: TGTGCCAGCAGCGCGCCTGGACAGGGAACCAACTATGGCTACACCTTC; cdr3_aa: CASSAPGQGTNYGYTF